The present T cell receptor (beta chain) was sequenced within a study of shared clonotypes between healthy human individuals. For the study at large: Researchers assigned three CD4 naive, three CD4 memory, two CD8 naive and one CD8 memory plate to each donor. General study results and limits: Sampling was confined to blood; repertoires within tissues likely differ. Clonotypes that were shared across a handful of donors made up roughly 5.2% of naive CD4 clonotypes. Clonotype sharing among donors was expected to depend on sequencing depth.

This table comes from immunoSEQ multiplex PCR, and its TCRdb copy is limited to in-frame clones, with some not included. The sample comprises 2,500,000 or so clones, over 85% of which are singletons, and more than 0.35% rests with the top ten. To note about this clone: Its antigen is not known.

The sequencing input was naive CD4+ T cells from PBMCs. This sample's subset: CD45RA+ positively selected. The source of this sequence is a man younger than 30 in good health. Some clones in this sample may be carry-over from other donors' samples.

The DNA for the CDR3 is TGTGCCAGCAGTTTATCGGGGCGGGGCGGGGCCTACGAGCAGTACTTC. This sequence encodes CASSLSGRGGAYEQYF. V gene TRBV27 combines with J gene TRBJ2-7; possibly TRBD2 for D (6 bases). This CDR3 comprises 16 residues. Trimming cost V 0 bases and J 2 bases, with 14 bases left between them. From germline, CDR1 is MNHEY and CDR2 SMNVEV (reference sequence).